The clone carrying this T cell receptor (beta chain) has just one count. TCRdb's copy holds only in-frame clones and misses some; the assay was immunoSEQ multiplex PCR. The table lists some 130,000 clones, approximately 86% of them singletons, with over 9.5% in the top ten. The CDR3 covers 15 residues. From germline, CDR1 is SGHNT and CDR2 YYREEE (reference sequence). The junction had 5 bases not matched to a gene; V was cut back by 4 bases and J by 0 bases. The data stem from a study of blood T cell repertoires in COVID-19. Study summary: The cDNA or gDNA used as material had been derived from T cells, B-cell-depleted T cells, or PBMCs.

The clonotype originates from a woman between 65 and 79 years old with COVID-19, enrolled during active disease. The chain is built from TRBV5-4 and TRBJ1-1; 8 bases agree with TRBD1. Sequencing was carried out using peripheral blood. As DNA, the CDR3 is TGTGCCAGCAGCCCCGGGACAGGAATGAACACTGAAGCTTTCTTT. Protein sequence: CASSPGTGMNTEAFF.